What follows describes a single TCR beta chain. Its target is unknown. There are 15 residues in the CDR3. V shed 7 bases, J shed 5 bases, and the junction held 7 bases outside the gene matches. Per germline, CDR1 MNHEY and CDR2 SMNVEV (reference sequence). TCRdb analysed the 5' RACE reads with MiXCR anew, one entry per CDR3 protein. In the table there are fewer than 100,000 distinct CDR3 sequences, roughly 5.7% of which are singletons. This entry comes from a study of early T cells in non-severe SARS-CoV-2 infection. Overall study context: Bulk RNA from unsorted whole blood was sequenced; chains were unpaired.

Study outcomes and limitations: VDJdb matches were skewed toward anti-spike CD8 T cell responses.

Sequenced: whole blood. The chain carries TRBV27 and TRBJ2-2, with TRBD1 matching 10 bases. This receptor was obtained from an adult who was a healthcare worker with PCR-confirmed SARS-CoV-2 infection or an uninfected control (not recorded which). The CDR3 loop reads CASTSGTGDTGELFF. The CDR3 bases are TGTGCCAGCACCTCCGGGACAGGGGATACCGGGGAGCTGTTTTTT.